A selection of T cell receptor beta chains follows, all from one sample in a study of chemoradiotherapy in HPV16-positive cancers. The data were produced by immunoSEQ multiplex PCR, yet TCRdb's version contains in-frame clones alone and is incomplete. The sample yields 35,000 to 45,000 clones, 76% seen once. Source: blood, taken from a patient who underwent chemoradiotherapy. The receptors were gathered from a human donor with HPV-associated anogenital cancer. Both conserved end residues are part of each CDR3. Each record gives: CDR3 length, J gene, V gene, CDR3 protein.

len: 15; j_gene: TRBJ1-5; v_gene: TRBV7-2; CDR3aa: CASSFRQGASQPQHF
len: 14; j_gene: TRBJ2-7; v_gene: TRBV6-1; CDR3aa: CASDPGGVSYEQYF
len: 13; j_gene: TRBJ2-7; v_gene: TRBV19; CDR3aa: CASSILGGYEQYF
len: 14; j_gene: TRBJ1-1; v_gene: TRBV6-6; CDR3aa: CASQLGGLGTEAFF
len: 12; j_gene: TRBJ2-7; v_gene: TRBV7-2; CDR3aa: CASSLSGYEQYF
len: 13; j_gene: TRBJ1-1; v_gene: TRBV19; CDR3aa: CASRETGYTEAFF
len: 15; j_gene: TRBJ1-2; v_gene: TRBV5-5; CDR3aa: CASSASQGLNYGYTF
len: 17; j_gene: TRBJ2-1; v_gene: TRBV11-2; CDR3aa: CASSLRPGQSLNNEQFF
len: 14; j_gene: TRBJ2-3; v_gene: TRBV14; CDR3aa: CASSPQRRTDTQYF
len: 13; j_gene: TRBJ1-1; v_gene: TRBV7-2; CDR3aa: CASSPHPAGEAFF
len: 14; j_gene: TRBJ2-1; v_gene: TRBV5-1; CDR3aa: CASSFESRRDEQFF
len: 16; j_gene: TRBJ1-2; v_gene: TRBV5-1; CDR3aa: CASRGDRGRFNYGYTF
len: 14; j_gene: TRBJ2-7; v_gene: TRBV5-6; CDR3aa: CASSLQRRGYEQYF
len: 14; j_gene: TRBJ2-7; v_gene: TRBV7-3; CDR3aa: CASRSGTGAGEQYF
len: 13; j_gene: TRBJ1-5; v_gene: TRBV29-1; CDR3aa: CSVIRGPDQPQHF
len: 15; j_gene: TRBJ2-7; v_gene: TRBV9; CDR3aa: CASSAGTGGKYEQYF
len: 20; j_gene: TRBJ2-7; v_gene: TRBV7-8; CDR3aa: CASSLVEATSASGASYEQYF
len: 13; j_gene: TRBJ1-1; v_gene: TRBV2; CDR3aa: CASSWDRNTEAFF
len: 17; j_gene: TRBJ2-5; v_gene: TRBV13; CDR3aa: CASSGGLAGALQETQYF
len: 14; j_gene: TRBJ1-2; v_gene: TRBV7-6; CDR3aa: CASSLGPQGSGYTF
len: 12; j_gene: TRBJ1-3; v_gene: TRBV7-9; CDR3aa: CASSLPGNTIYF
len: 14; j_gene: TRBJ1-2; v_gene: TRBV5-1; CDR3aa: CASSFQGTNYGYTF
len: 14; j_gene: TRBJ1-1; v_gene: TRBV11-2; CDR3aa: CASSTQGAGTEAFF
len: 16; j_gene: TRBJ2-2; v_gene: TRBV7-6; CDR3aa: CASRLAGGDSAGELFF
len: 16; j_gene: TRBJ1-6; v_gene: TRBV4-2; CDR3aa: CASSHQTGEYNSPLHF
len: 16; j_gene: TRBJ1-3; v_gene: TRBV6-5; CDR3aa: CASSSPGGAVGNTIYF
len: 14; j_gene: TRBJ2-5; v_gene: TRBV5-1; CDR3aa: CASSPGTSGETQYF
len: 15; j_gene: TRBJ2-3; v_gene: TRBV7-2; CDR3aa: CASRTGAPSTDTQYF
len: 14; j_gene: TRBJ2-3; v_gene: TRBV5-1; CDR3aa: CASSLAVSTDTQYF
len: 14; j_gene: TRBJ2-7; v_gene: TRBV5-1; CDR3aa: CASSLLGGPYEQYF
len: 16; j_gene: TRBJ1-4; v_gene: TRBV5-1; CDR3aa: CASSSGLNTGGEKLFF
len: 17; j_gene: TRBJ1-4; v_gene: TRBV7-9; CDR3aa: CASSLQAGPTVDEKLFF
len: 14; j_gene: TRBJ2-7; v_gene: TRBV7-2; CDR3aa: CASSYGTATYEQYF
len: 14; j_gene: TRBJ2-5; v_gene: TRBV29-1; CDR3aa: CSVEDRAGGETQYF
len: 13; j_gene: TRBJ1-5; v_gene: TRBV11-2; CDR3aa: CASSLEGGQPQHF
len: 14; j_gene: TRBJ1-1; v_gene: TRBV7-2; CDR3aa: CASSPIPGGTEAFF
len: 14; j_gene: TRBJ2-3; v_gene: TRBV11-2; CDR3aa: CASSRNSGLDTQYF
len: 13; j_gene: TRBJ1-5; v_gene: TRBV19; CDR3aa: CASTGQVNQPQHF
len: 14; j_gene: TRBJ2-5; v_gene: TRBV7-3; CDR3aa: CASSPGTAQETQYF
len: 12; j_gene: TRBJ2-5; v_gene: TRBV11-3; CDR3aa: CASSGGGETQYF
len: 14; j_gene: TRBJ2-7; v_gene: TRBV15; CDR3aa: CATSRPASSYEQYF